This entry features one T cell receptor beta chain sequence. Its specificity is not known. This sample stems from a study of vaccination effects on CD4 cells after COVID-19. Sequencing was preceded by expansion of antigen-specific CD4+ T cells with viral peptide pools in the ViraFEST assay. Following 10 days of culture, CD4+ T cells were isolated. Vaccination of participants consisted of two doses of either the BNT162b2 or mRNA-1273 vaccine. Regarding the study as a whole: Healthy vaccinees showed cross-reactivity with common cold coronaviruses in only 1 of 255 vaccine-induced clones.

The germline gives CDR1 MNHEY, CDR2 SVGEGT. V shed 5 bases, J shed 14 bases, and the junction held 20 bases outside the gene matches. This CDR3 spans 17 amino acids. The table came from immunoSEQ multiplex PCR; TCRdb's copy has only in-frame clones and leaves some out. The sample consists of under 40,000 clones, approximately 80% of them appearing once. The source is a human donor who received a COVID-19 vaccine. Some clones in this sample may be carry-over from other donors' samples. The chain uses TRBV6-2 or TRBV6-3 and TRBJ2-1; 11 bases are a match to TRBD2. The input for sequencing was CD4+ T cells from PBMCs cultured with HCoV-NL63 spike peptides, taken after COVID-19 vaccination. CDR3 region: CASSRTTSGGLTMREFF. CDR3 sequence (DNA): TGTGCCAGCAGTCGTACTACTAGCGGGGGATTAACAATGAGGGAGTTCTTC.